The 28 T cell receptor beta chains below were found in one sample sequenced in a study of vaccination effects on CD4 cells after COVID-19. The data were produced by immunoSEQ multiplex PCR, yet TCRdb's version contains in-frame clones alone and is incomplete. The sample yields some 69,000 clones, 70% to 85% seen once. Pools of viral peptides were used by the ViraFEST assay to expand antigen-specific CD4+ T cells ahead of sequencing. The authors isolated CD4+ T cells after roughly eleven days of culture. It was two doses of either the BNT162b2 or mRNA-1273 vaccine that participants received. The antigens these receptors bind are not known. The specimen comprised CD4+ T cells from PBMCs cultured with HCoV-229E spike peptides, sampled after COVID-19 vaccination. The receptor set was obtained from a human donor who received a COVID-19 vaccine.

The CDR3 reads CATKGWADTQYF. For the CDR3, the DNA is TGTGCCACCAAAGGCTGGGCAGATACGCAGTATTTT. The chain couples TRBV24-1 to TRBJ2-3; unclear D gene. CDR3 size: 12 residues. Per the germline V gene, CDR1 is KGHDR and CDR2 is SFDVKD. The V end lost 8 bases, the J end lost 4 bases, and 9 bases lay between the germline ends.

The rearrangement links TRBV4-1 to TRBJ2-2, with a weak D call TRBD1 (5 bases). The CDR3 is made up of 17 amino acids. Germline CDR1 is MGHRA and CDR2 is YSYEKL. Trimming took 4 bases from V and 0 from J, leaving 15 bases between them. CDR3 loop: CASSPVGRATNTGELFF. CDR3 coding DNA: TGCGCCAGCAGCCCCGTGGGCAGGGCGACGAACACCGGGGAGCTGTTTTTT.

The rearrangement joins TRBV5-1 to TRBJ2-2; no clear D. V lost 1 base and J 1 base, leaving 8 bases between the germline ends. This CDR3 contains 15 residues. Germline lookup yields CDR1 SGHRS and CDR2 YFSETQ. CDR3 sequence (DNA): TGCGCCAGCAGCTTGTCGAGACAGAACACCGGGGAGCTGTTTTTT. It specifies CASSLSRQNTGELFF.

V usage is TRBV5-1 and J usage is TRBJ2-3; 7 nucleotides match TRBD2. The V gene's germline CDR1 is SGHRS and CDR2 YFSETQ. The CDR3 covers 14 residues. With 0 bases clipped from V and 3 bases from J, the junction kept 1 base outside the gene matches. This CDR3 is CASSLVSGTDTQYF. As DNA, the CDR3 is TGCGCCAGCAGCTTGGTTAGCGGGACAGATACGCAGTATTTT.

The chain joins TRBV5-1 to TRBJ1-2; D gene ambiguous. There are 14 residues in the CDR3. Between the trimmed V and J ends, which lost 0 bases and 3 bases, there was a span of 9 bases. The germline gives CDR1 SGHRS, CDR2 YFSETQ. CDR3 sequence: CASSLGFSHYGYTF. CDR3 sequence (DNA): TGCGCCAGCAGCTTGGGGTTTAGCCACTATGGCTACACCTTC.

This clone showed up just once. The rearrangement uses TRBV24-1 and TRBJ1-2, with TRBD1 as a possible D gene (5 bases). The V end lost 5 bases, the J end lost 4 bases, and 10 bases lay between the germline ends. The CDR3 runs to 13 residues. CDR1 and CDR2 (germline): KGHDR, SFDVKD. CDR3 DNA sequence: TGTGCCACCAGTGCTCCCACAGGCTATGGCTACACCTTC. Its translation is CATSAPTGYGYTF.

In nucleotides, the CDR3 is TGTGCCAGCAGCCAAGAAATCCGACCCTCCGGAAAACTGTTTTTT. This encodes CASSQEIRPSGKLFF. The V and J genes are TRBV3-1 (or the pseudogene TRBV3-2) and TRBJ1-4; D unresolved. Germline V lookup: CDR1 LGHDT, CDR2 YNNKEL (reference sequence). The CDR3 length is 15 residues. Trimming took off 0 bases at V and 10 bases at J, with 15 bases between the two ends.

This clone was found once. At one of its ends the junction is not consistent with the germline gene, which may arise from a read error. J is TRBJ1-2 and V is TRBV6-2 or TRBV6-3, with D unclear. The germline CDR1 and CDR2 sequences are MNHEY and SVGEGT. The CDR3 covers 12 residues. This CDR3 reads CASSYSIYRMNF. The CDR3 DNA reads as TGTGCCAGCAGTTACTCGATTTACAGAATGAACTTC.

The chain combines TRBV25-1 with TRBJ1-5, with D possibly being TRBD1 (5 bases). The CDR3 loop spans 15 amino acids. V was shortened by 0 bases and J by 2 bases, with 8 bases between the two germline ends. The germline gives CDR1 MGHDK, CDR2 SYGVNS. CDR3 in amino acids: CASSEYGGGNQPQHF. In DNA form, the CDR3 reads TGTGCCAGCAGTGAATATGGAGGGGGCAATCAGCCCCAGCATTTT.

The chain has TRBV6-2 or TRBV6-3 and TRBJ2-3; 9 nucleotides agree with TRBD2. Trimming took 3 bases from V and 4 from J; bases not matched to a gene: 8. CDR1 and CDR2 (germline): MNHEY, SVGEGT. This CDR3 is built from 16 residues. This CDR3 is CASSYSASGAPDTQYF. CDR3 in DNA: TGTGCCAGCAGTTATTCGGCTAGCGGGGCCCCAGATACGCAGTATTTT.

The chain is built from TRBV7-9 and TRBJ1-1; D perhaps matches TRBD1 (6 bases). The V end lost 4 bases, the J end lost 4 bases, and 10 bases lay between the germline ends. Germline loops: CDR1 SEHNR, CDR2 FQNEAQ (reference sequence). This CDR3 spans 13 amino acids. The CDR3 here is CASSSRDITEAFF. The CDR3, as DNA: TGTGCCAGCAGCTCAAGGGACATCACTGAAGCTTTCTTT.

This chain joins TRBV24-1 and TRBJ2-3; the D gene is possibly TRBD2 (7 bases). Germline V gene data show CDR1 as KGHDR and CDR2 as SFDVKD. The CDR3 length is 14 residues. V gave up 3 bases and J gave up 6 bases, with 12 bases separating them. The CDR3 reads CATSDAGATDTQYF. The CDR3 nucleotides read TGTGCCACCAGTGATGCGGGGGCTACGGATACGCAGTATTTT.

The V and J genes are TRBV29-1 and TRBJ2-1; 11 bases align to TRBD1. V lost 2 bases, J lost 9 bases, and 3 bases stayed unmatched. Germline CDR1 and CDR2: SQVTM and ANQGSEA. This CDR3 has 13 amino acids. CDR3 sequence reads: CSVERTGGSEQFF. The DNA of the CDR3 is TGCAGCGTTGAAAGGACAGGGGGCTCTGAGCAGTTCTTC.

V gene TRBV2 combines with J gene TRBJ1-5; TRBD1 is a possible D gene (6 bases). Trimming removed 6 bases at V and 3 bases at J, with 21 bases between. Germline-derived CDR1 and CDR2 are SNHLY and FYNNEI. The CDR3 runs 17 residues. The CDR3 reads CASRRRGGMVNNQPQHF. The CDR3, as DNA: TGTGCCAGCAGGCGACGAGGGGGAATGGTGAACAATCAGCCCCAGCATTTT.

J is TRBJ1-2 and V is TRBV3-1 (or the pseudogene TRBV3-2), with a possible D match to TRBD1 (5 bases). V was pared by 4 bases and J by 7 bases, with 10 bases between. CDR1 and CDR2 from the germline V gene are LGHDT and YNNKEL (reference sequence). This CDR3 region has 12 residues. The CDR3 region has the DNA TGTGCCAGCAGCCCGGCGGGGGTTGGCTACACCTTC. This translates into CASSPAGVGYTF.

Only a few counts were recorded for this clone. The J gene is TRBJ2-2, the V gene TRBV12-5, with D unresolved. CDR3 length: 14 residues. V lost 7 bases to trimming and J lost 1 base, with 10 bases between them. The germline CDR1 and CDR2 sequences are LGHNT and FRNRAP. The CDR3 here is CASVRWGNTGELFF. CDR3 bases: TGTGCTAGTGTAAGGTGGGGGAACACCGGGGAGCTGTTTTTT.

The chain is built from TRBV5-6 and TRBJ2-7; D may be TRBD1 or TRBD2 (5 bases each). V was shortened by 4 bases and J by 4 bases, with 15 bases between the two germline ends. The CDR3 is made up of 14 amino acids. Per germline, CDR1 SGHDT and CDR2 YYEEEE. CDR3 sequence reads: CASSGPGPGYEQYV. The DNA of the CDR3 is TGTGCCAGCAGCGGACCGGGACCTGGTTACGAGCAGTACGTC.

This rearrangement joins TRBV29-1 to TRBJ2-7; D gene ambiguous. This CDR3 has 11 amino acids. The V gene lost 7 bases and the J gene lost 1 base, with 8 bases spanning the gap. Germline loops: CDR1 SQVTM, CDR2 ANQGSEA. CDR3 protein: CSGDGSYEQYV. Here the CDR3 DNA reads TGCAGCGGTGACGGATCCTACGAGCAGTACGTC.

The chain is built from TRBV7-3 and TRBJ1-1; maybe TRBD1 (5 bases). The V end lost 5 bases, the J end lost 4 bases, and 17 bases lay between the germline ends. This CDR3 contains 15 residues. CDR1 is SGHTA, CDR2 FQGTGA, per germline. This chain's CDR3 is CASSRGGIGSTEAFF. The CDR3 DNA reads TGTGCCAGCAGCCGCGGGGGAATAGGATCCACTGAAGCTTTCTTT.

The V gene is TRBV10-2, the J gene TRBJ2-3; 7 positions match TRBD2. The V and J ends lost 8 bases and 3 bases, in that order; junction bases with no gene match: 11. The germline CDR1 and CDR2 sequences are WSHSY and SAAADI. The length of the CDR3 is 15 residues. The CDR3: CASFVGGKRTDTQYF. CDR3 DNA sequence: TGCGCCAGCTTCGTGGGGGGGAAACGTACAGATACGCAGTATTTT.

This clone turned up a few times. J is TRBJ1-6 and V is TRBV5-1; D might be TRBD1 (5 bases). The CDR3 has 16 amino acids. V was pared by 0 bases and J by 2 bases, with 9 bases between. Germline CDR1 is SGHRS and CDR2 is YFSETQ. CDR3 region: CASSLAGTTYNSPLHF. CDR3 in DNA: TGCGCCAGCAGCTTGGCTGGGACGACCTATAATTCACCCCTCCACTTT.

In nucleotides, the CDR3 is TGTGCCAGTAGTAGACAGACGAACACTGAAGCTTTCTTT. Translation gives CASSRQTNTEAFF. The V call is TRBV19, the J call TRBJ1-1; D possibly corresponds to TRBD1 (5 bases). Germline CDR1 reads LNHDA; CDR2 reads SQIVND (reference sequence). Trimming removed 4 bases at V and 1 base at J, with 7 bases between. The CDR3 covers 13 residues.

V gene TRBV19 combines with J gene TRBJ1-1; D is possibly TRBD1 (5 bases). CDR3 length: 14 amino acids. Germline V CDR1 and CDR2: LNHDA, SQIVND (reference sequence). Trimming shortened V by 4 bases and J by 4 bases, and 13 bases separated the two germline ends. The CDR3 reads CASSTGWGGTEAFF. The CDR3, as DNA: TGTGCCAGTAGTACAGGGTGGGGCGGCACTGAAGCTTTCTTT.

The rearrangement uses TRBV7-8 and TRBJ1-5, with D unclear. Germline V gene lookup returns CDR1 SGHVS and CDR2 FQNEAQ. The V end lost 1 base, the J end lost 4 bases, and 5 bases lay between the germline ends. The CDR3 covers 13 residues. The CDR3: CASSLVENQPQHF. CDR3 coding DNA: TGTGCCAGCAGCTTAGTGGAGAATCAGCCCCAGCATTTT.

J is TRBJ2-7 and V is TRBV27; D gene ambiguous. Germline assignment: CDR1 MNHEY and CDR2 SMNVEV (reference sequence). The V and J ends lost 3 bases and 0 bases respectively, with 12 bases between them. The CDR3 is made up of 15 amino acids. This CDR3 reads CASSLRQCRSYEQYV. The DNA of the CDR3 is TGTGCCAGCAGTTTGCGGCAGTGCCGCTCCTACGAGCAGTACGTC.

The CDR3 reads CASSQTPAGTKETQYF. Here the CDR3 DNA reads TGTGCCAGCAGCCAGACGCCCGCGGGGACCAAAGAGACCCAGTACTTC. This rearrangement joins TRBV14 to TRBJ2-5; TRBD2 might be the D (6 bases). The CDR3 runs to 16 residues. Trimming took off 3 bases at V and 3 bases at J, with 17 bases between the two ends. Germline CDR1 SGHDN, CDR2 FVKESK.

This clone has just one count. V gene TRBV3-1 (or the pseudogene TRBV3-2) combines with J gene TRBJ1-2; TRBD1 agrees at 7 bases. The CDR3 runs 14 residues. Per the germline V gene, CDR1 is LGHDT and CDR2 is YNNKEL (reference sequence). The V gene end was trimmed by 0 bases and the J gene end by 7 bases; junction bases not matched to a gene: 5. The CDR3 region has the DNA TGTGCCAGCAGCCAAGAAAGGGGGCTCGGTGGCTACACCTTC. It yields the protein CASSQERGLGGYTF.

As concerns this clone: At the DNA level, this CDR3 is encoded by other sequences in the same sample as well. This rearrangement joins TRBV18 to TRBJ1-2; the D gene is possibly TRBD1 (6 bases). Germline CDR1 is KGHSH and CDR2 is LQKENI. This CDR3 comprises 13 residues. V lost 3 bases and J 4 bases, leaving 9 bases between the germline ends. CDR3 nucleotide sequence: TGTGCCAGCTCACCGACGGACAGCTATGGCTACACCTTC. Translated, it gives CASSPTDSYGYTF.